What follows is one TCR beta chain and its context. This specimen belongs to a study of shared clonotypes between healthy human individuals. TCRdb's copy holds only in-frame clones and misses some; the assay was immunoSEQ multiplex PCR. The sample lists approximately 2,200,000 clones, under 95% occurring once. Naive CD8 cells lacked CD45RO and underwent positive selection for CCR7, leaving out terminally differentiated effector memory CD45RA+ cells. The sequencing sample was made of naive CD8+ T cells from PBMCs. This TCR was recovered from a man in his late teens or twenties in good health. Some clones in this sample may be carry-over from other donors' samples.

The CDR3 reads CASSYSKPTAYNEQFF. CDR3 bases: TGTGCCAGCAGTTACTCCAAACCCACCGCCTACAATGAGCAGTTCTTC. The chain couples TRBV6-5 to TRBJ2-1; D call uncertain. The CDR3 is 16 amino acids. V was clipped by 0 bases and J by 2 bases, with 11 bases between them. Germline V gives CDR1 MNHEY, CDR2 SVGAGI.